These T cell receptor beta chains were read from a single sample in a study of T cell repertoires in cytomegalovirus infection. TCRdb re-called the reads with MiXCR, one entry per CDR3 protein. The table records 750,000 to 950,000 distinct CDR3 sequences, almost 30% of them present only once. What these receptors recognize is not known. The starting material was cultured CD8+ T cells from PBMCs, obtained from culture after CMV antigen stimulation. All receptors come from a human donor in good health (CMV status not recorded). Some clones in this sample may be carry-over from other donors' samples. CDR3s include the opening cysteine and the closing phenylalanine or tryptophan. D genes are given only for firm matches. Clone size appears in some rows only: once, few, many, or a class for an expanded clone.

d_call j_call clone_size v_call cdr3_nt cdr3_aa
NA TRBJ2-7 few TRBV27 TGTGCCAGCAGTTTGGCAGGGATCGAGCAGTACTTC CASSLAGIEQYF
NA TRBJ2-3 many TRBV19 TGTGCCAGTAGCACCGGGACAACTAGCACAGATACGCAGTATTTT CASSTGTTSTDTQYF
NA TRBJ1-4 NA TRBV4-2 TGTGCCAGCAGCCAAGCCAGGGCGGTTAATGAAAAACTGTTTTTT CASSQARAVNEKLFF
TRBD2 TRBJ2-2 NA TRBV7-2 TGTGCCAGCAGCTTAAACGGGGGGAGTGGAACCGGGGAGCTGTTTTTT CASSLNGGSGTGELFF
NA TRBJ2-1 NA TRBV7-6 TGTGCCAGCAGCTTGTTGGGTTTTGAGCAGTTCTTC CASSLLGFEQFF
TRBD1 TRBJ1-1 NA TRBV6-2/TRBV6-3 TGTGCCAGCAGTGCCAGGACAGGGACGTTCACTGAAGCTTTCTTT CASSARTGTFTEAFF
TRBD1 TRBJ1-2 NA TRBV6-2/TRBV6-3 TGTGCCAGCAGCCTATCCGGAGGACAGGGTCTTGGCTACACCTTC CASSLSGGQGLGYTF
NA TRBJ2-6 few TRBV25-1 TGTGCCAGTTCACCGGAGGCCTCTGGGGCCAACGTCCTGACTTTC CASSPEASGANVLTF
NA TRBJ1-5 many TRBV7-8 TGTGCCAGCAGCTTCTACGATAGCAATCAGCCCCAGCATTTT CASSFYDSNQPQHF
NA TRBJ2-2 NA TRBV4-1 TGCGCCAGCAGCCAAGAAGAGAACACCGGGGAGCTGTTTTTT CASSQEENTGELFF
NA TRBJ2-1 NA TRBV14 TGTGCCAGCAGGCGTGCAGGGACGTACAATGAGCAGTTCTTC CASRRAGTYNEQFF
NA TRBJ1-1 NA TRBV7-6 TGTGCCAGCAGCTACCGTGCCACTGAAGCTTTCTTT CASSYRATEAFF
NA TRBJ1-4 NA TRBV13 TGTGCCAGCAGCTATGGACTGGGTGGAGAAAAACTGTTTTTT CASSYGLGGEKLFF
TRBD1 TRBJ2-2 NA TRBV6-1 TGTGCCAGCAGCATGGAAGGGACAGCGAACACCGGGGAGCTGTTTTTT CASSMEGTANTGELFF
TRBD1 TRBJ2-6 few TRBV28 TGTGCCAGCACCCCCGACAGGGAACATGGGGCCAACGTCCTGACTTTC CASTPDREHGANVLTF
NA TRBJ1-2 NA TRBV2 TGTGCCAGCAGTGAGCGGGGGGTTGGCTATGGCTACACCTTC CASSERGVGYGYTF
TRBD1 TRBJ2-2 NA TRBV5-6 TGTGCCAGCAACTTCATGGGACAGCTTTTCACCGGGGAGCTGTTTTTT CASNFMGQLFTGELFF
TRBD2 TRBJ2-3 NA TRBV4-2 TGTGCCAGCAGCCAAGATCGGGGGGGCTCAGATACGCAGTATTTT CASSQDRGGSDTQYF
NA TRBJ2-1 NA TRBV14 TGTGCCAGCAGCCAAGTTAGGACCTACAATGAGCAGTTCTTC CASSQVRTYNEQFF
NA TRBJ2-1 few TRBV10-3 TGTGCCATCAGTGAGTCGCTGGACCCACCTGGGAATGAGCAGTTCTTC CAISESLDPPGNEQFF